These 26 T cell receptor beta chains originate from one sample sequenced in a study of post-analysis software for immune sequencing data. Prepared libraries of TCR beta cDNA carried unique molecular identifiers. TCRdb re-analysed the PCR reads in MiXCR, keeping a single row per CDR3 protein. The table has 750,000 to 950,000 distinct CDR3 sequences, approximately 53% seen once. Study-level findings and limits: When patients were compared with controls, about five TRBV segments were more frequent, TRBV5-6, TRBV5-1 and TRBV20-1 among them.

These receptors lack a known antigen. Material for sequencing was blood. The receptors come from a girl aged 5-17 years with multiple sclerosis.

This CDR3 reads CASAGQLVETQYF. DNA of the CDR3: TGTGCCAGCGCCGGACAGCTAGTAGAGACCCAGTACTTC. The rearrangement links TRBV2 to TRBJ2-5; TRBD1 is a possible D gene (6 bases). CDR1 and CDR2 from the germline V gene are SNHLY and FYNNEI. Between the trimmed V and J ends, which lost 8 bases and 4 bases, there was a span of 14 bases. This CDR3 region has 13 residues.

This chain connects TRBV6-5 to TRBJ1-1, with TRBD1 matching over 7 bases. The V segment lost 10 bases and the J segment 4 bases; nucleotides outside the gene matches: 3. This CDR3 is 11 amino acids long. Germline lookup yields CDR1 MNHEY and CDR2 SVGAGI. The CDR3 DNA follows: TGTGCCACAGGGGGTATCACTGAAGCTTTCTTT. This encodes CATGGITEAFF.

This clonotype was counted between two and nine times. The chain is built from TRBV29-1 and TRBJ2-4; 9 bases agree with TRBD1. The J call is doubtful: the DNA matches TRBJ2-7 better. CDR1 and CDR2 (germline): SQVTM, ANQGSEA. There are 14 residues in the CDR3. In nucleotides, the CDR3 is TGCAGCGCTCGGGACAGGGAGCCGCTACGCGAGCAGTACTTC. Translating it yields CSARDREPLREQYF.

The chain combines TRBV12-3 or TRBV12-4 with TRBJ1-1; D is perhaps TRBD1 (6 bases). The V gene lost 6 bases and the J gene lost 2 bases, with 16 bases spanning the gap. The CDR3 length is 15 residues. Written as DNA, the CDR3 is TGTGCCAGCAGCCCCTACACAGGGTCCAACACTGAAGCTTTCTTT. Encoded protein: CASSPYTGSNTEAFF.

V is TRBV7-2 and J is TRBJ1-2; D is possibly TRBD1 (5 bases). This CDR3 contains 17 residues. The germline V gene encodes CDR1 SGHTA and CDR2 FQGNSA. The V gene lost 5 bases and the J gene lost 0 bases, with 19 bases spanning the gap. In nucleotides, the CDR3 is TGTGCCAGCAGCAGGGCAGGGTTGGGCTCTTCTAACTATGGCTACACCTTC. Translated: CASSRAGLGSSNYGYTF.

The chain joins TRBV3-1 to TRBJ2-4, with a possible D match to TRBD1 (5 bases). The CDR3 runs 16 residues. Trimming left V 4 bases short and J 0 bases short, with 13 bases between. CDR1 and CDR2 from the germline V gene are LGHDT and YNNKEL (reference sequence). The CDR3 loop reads CASSPRQRLAKNIQYF. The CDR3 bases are TGTGCCAGCAGCCCTAGACAGAGGCTAGCCAAAAACATTCAGTACTTC.

CDR3 nucleotides: TGTGCCGTCCCATTAGAGACCCAGTACTTC. Translated, it gives CAVPLETQYF. The chain couples TRBV7-9 to TRBJ2-7; D is unresolved. The J call may not be correct, given that the DNA end is closer to TRBJ2-5. Germline-derived CDR1 and CDR2 are SEHNR and FQNEAQ (reference sequence). The CDR3 sequence is 10 residues long.

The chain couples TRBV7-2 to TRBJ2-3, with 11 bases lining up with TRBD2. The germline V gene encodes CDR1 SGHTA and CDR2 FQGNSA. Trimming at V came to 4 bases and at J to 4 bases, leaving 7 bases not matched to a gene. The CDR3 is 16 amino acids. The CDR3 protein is CASSSIAGGRSDTQYF. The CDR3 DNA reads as TGTGCCAGCAGCTCTATAGCGGGGGGGCGGTCAGATACGCAGTATTTT.

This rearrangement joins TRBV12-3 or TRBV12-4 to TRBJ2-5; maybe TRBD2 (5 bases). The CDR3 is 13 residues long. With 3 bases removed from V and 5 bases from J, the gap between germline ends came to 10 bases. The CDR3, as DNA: TGTGCCAGCAGTTTCGGGGAACGGGAGACCCAGTACTTC. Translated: CASSFGERETQYF.

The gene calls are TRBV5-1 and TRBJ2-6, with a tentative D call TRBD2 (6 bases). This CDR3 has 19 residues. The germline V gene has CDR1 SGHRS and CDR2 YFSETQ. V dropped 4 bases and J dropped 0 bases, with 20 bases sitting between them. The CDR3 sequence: CASSRGYSEPTSGANVLTF. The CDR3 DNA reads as TGCGCCAGCAGCCGGGGGTACTCCGAACCGACCTCTGGGGCCAACGTCCTGACTTTC.

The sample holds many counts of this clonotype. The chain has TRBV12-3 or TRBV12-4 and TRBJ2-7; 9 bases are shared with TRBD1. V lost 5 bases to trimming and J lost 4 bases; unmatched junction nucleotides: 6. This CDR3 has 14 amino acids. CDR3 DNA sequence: TGTGCCAGCAGTCCCCGGGACAGGGTTTACGAGCAGTACTTC. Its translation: CASSPRDRVYEQYF.

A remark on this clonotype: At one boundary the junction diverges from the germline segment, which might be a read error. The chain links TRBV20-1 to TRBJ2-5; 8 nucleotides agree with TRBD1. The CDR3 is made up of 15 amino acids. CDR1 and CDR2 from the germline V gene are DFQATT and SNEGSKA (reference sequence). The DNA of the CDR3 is TGCGGTGCTAGAGATGGTCGGACAGGGAGGGAGACCCAGTACTTC. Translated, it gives CGARDGRTGRETQYF.

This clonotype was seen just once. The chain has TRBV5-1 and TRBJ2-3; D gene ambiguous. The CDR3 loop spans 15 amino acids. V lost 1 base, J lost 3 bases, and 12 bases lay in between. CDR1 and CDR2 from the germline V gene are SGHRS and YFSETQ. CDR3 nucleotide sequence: TGCGCCAGCAGCTTGTCTGCTAAACCAACAGATACGCAGTATTTT. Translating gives CASSLSAKPTDTQYF.

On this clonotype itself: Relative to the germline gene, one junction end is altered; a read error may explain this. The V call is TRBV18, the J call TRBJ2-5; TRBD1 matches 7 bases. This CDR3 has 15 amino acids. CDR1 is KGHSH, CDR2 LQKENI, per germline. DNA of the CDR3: TGTGCCAGCTCAACACAGGACAGGCGGCAAGAGGCCCAGTACTTC. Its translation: CASSTQDRRQEAQYF.

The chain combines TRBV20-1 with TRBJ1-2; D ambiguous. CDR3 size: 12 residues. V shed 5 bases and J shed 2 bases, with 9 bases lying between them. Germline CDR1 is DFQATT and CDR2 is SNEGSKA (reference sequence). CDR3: CSALTANYGYTF. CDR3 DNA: TGCAGTGCTCTTACAGCAAACTATGGCTACACCTTC.

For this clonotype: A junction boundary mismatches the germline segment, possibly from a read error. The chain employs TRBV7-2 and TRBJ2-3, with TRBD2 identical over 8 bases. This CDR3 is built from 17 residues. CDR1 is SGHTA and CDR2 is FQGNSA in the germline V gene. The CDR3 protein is CASSALGGGPARDTRYF. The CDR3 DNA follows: TGTGCCAGCAGCGCGCTGGGCGGGGGGCCAGCTAGAGATACGCGGTATTTT. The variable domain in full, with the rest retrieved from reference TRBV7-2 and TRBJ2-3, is GAGVSQSPSNKVTEKGKDVELRCDPISGHTALYWYRQSLGQGLEFLIYFQGNSAPDKSGLPSDRFSAERTGGSVSTLTIQRTQQEDSAVYLCASSALGGGPARDTRYFGPGTRLTVL.

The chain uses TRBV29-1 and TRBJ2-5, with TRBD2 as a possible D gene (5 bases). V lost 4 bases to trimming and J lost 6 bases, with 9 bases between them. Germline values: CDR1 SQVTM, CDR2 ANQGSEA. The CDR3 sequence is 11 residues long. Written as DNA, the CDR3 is TGCAGCGTTGGAGGGTTGCAGACCCAGTACTTC. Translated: CSVGGLQTQYF.

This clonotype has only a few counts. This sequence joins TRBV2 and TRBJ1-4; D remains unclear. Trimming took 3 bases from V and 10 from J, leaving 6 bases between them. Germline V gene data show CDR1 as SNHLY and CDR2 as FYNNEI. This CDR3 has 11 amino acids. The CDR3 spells CASSDGGKLFF. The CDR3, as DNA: TGTGCCAGCAGTGATGGCGGAAAACTGTTTTTT.

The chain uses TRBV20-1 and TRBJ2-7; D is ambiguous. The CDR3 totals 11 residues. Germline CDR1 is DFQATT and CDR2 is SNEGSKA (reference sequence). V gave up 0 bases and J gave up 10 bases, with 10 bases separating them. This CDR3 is CSARDHQIQYF. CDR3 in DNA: TGCAGTGCTAGAGATCATCAGATTCAGTACTTC.

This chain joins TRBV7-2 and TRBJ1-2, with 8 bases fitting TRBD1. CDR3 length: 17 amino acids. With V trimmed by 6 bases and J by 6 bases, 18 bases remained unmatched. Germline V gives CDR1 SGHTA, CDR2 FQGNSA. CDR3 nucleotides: TGTGCCAGCAGGCTGAGTAGGGGACAGGCTCCTTCTGATGGCTACACCTTC. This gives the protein CASRLSRGQAPSDGYTF.

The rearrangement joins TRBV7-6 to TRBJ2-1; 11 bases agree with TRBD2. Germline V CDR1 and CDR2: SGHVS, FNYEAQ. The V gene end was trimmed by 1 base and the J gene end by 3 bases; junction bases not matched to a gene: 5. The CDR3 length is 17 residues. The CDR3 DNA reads TGTGCCAGCAGCTTAGAGCCCACTAGCGGGGGCTACAATGAGCAGTTCTTC. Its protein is CASSLEPTSGGYNEQFF. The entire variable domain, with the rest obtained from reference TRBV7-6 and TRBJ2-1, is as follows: GAGVSQSPRYKVTKRGQDVALRCDPISGHVSLYWYRQALGQGPEFLTYFNYEAQQDKSGLPNDRFSAERPEGSISTLTIQRTEQRDSAMYRCASSLEPTSGGYNEQFFGPGTRLTVL.

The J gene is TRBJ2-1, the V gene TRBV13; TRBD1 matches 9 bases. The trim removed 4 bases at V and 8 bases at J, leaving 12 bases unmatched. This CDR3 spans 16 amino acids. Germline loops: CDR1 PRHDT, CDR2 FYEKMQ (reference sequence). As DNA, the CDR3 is TGTGCCAGCAGCTGGTCCGGGACAGGGAGGTTGGATGAGCAGTTCTTC. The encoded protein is CASSWSGTGRLDEQFF.

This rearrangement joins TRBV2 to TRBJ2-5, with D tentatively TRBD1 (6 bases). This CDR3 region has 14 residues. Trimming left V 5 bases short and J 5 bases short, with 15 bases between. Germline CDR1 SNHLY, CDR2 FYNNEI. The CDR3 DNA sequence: TGTGCCAGCAGTATCGGAAGGGGGTGGGAGACCCAGTACTTC. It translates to CASSIGRGWETQYF.

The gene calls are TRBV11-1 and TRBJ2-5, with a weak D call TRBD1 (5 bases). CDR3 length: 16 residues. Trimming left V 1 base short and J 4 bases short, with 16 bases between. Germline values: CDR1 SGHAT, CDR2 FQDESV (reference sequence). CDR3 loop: CASSLGYLGQLETQYF. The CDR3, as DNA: TGTGCCAGCAGCTTAGGGTACTTAGGACAATTAGAGACCCAGTACTTC.

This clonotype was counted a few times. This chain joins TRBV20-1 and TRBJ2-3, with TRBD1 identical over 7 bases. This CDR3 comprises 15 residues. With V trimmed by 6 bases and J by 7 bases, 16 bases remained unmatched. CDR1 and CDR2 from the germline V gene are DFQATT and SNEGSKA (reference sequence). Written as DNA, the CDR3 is TGCAGTGCCCCACGACAGGGATCCGATCGGAATACGCAGTATTTT. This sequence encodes CSAPRQGSDRNTQYF.

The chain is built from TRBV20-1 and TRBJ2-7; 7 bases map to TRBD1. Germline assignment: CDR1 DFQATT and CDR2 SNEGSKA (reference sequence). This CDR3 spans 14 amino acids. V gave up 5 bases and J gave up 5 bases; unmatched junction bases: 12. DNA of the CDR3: TGCAGTGCTCTTCTCCCGGGACAGAGGCACGAGCAGTACTTC. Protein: CSALLPGQRHEQYF.